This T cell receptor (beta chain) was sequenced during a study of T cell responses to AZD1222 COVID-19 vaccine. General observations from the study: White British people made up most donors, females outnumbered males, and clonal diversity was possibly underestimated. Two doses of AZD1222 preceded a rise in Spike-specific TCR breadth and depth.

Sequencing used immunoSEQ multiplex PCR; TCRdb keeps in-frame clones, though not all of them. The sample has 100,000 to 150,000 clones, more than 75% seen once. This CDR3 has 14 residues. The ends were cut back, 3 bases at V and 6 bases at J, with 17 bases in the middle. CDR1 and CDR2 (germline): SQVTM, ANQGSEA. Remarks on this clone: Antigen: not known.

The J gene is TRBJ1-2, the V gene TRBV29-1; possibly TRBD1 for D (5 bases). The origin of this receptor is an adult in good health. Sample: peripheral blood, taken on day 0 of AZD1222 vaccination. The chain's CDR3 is CSVDDSAVSNGYTF. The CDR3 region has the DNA TGCAGCGTTGACGACAGCGCCGTTAGCAATGGCTACACCTTC.